The TCR beta chain described here comes from a study of blood T cell repertoires in COVID-19. For the study at large: Samples taken during acute and convalescent COVID-19 were collected in the United States, Italy and Spain. The cDNA or gDNA used as material had been derived from T cells, B-cell-depleted T cells, or PBMCs.

V shed 4 bases, J shed 7 bases, and the junction held 6 bases outside the gene matches. Germline lookup yields CDR1 SGHNT and CDR2 YYREEE (reference sequence). The CDR3 is 15 amino acids. Authors' data handling: Estimation of nucleated cell counts was performed using reference gene primer amplification. Profiled with immunoSEQ multiplex PCR; TCRdb holds only in-frame clones, not every one. That table supplies the V and J calls and clone size; D and trimming were determined from the DNA. The table lists around 290,000 clones, approximately 89% of them singletons. Donors in Cohort 3 who had recovered were those with two negative PCRs, healthcare professional clearance, or resolution of their symptoms.

This clonotype originated in a young woman who had recovered from COVID-19. Source material: PBMCs or T cells enriched from blood (not recorded which). This chain links TRBV5-4 with TRBJ2-1; TRBD2 matches at 12 bases. The CDR3 spells CASSPSGRAFNEQFF. CDR3 DNA sequence: TGTGCCAGCAGCCCTAGCGGGAGGGCCTTTAATGAGCAGTTCTTC.